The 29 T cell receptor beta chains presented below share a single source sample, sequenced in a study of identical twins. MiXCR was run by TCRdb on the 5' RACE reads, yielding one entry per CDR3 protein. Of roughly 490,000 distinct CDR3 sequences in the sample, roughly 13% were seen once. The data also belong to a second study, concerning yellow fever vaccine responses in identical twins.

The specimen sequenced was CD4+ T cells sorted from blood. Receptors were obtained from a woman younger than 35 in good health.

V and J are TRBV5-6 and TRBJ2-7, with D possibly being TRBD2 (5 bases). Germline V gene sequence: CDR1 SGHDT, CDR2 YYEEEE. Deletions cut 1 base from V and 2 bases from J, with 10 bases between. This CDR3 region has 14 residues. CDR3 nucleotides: TGTGCCAGCAGCTTGAGGCGGGTGGCCTACGAGCAGTACTTC. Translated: CASSLRRVAYEQYF.

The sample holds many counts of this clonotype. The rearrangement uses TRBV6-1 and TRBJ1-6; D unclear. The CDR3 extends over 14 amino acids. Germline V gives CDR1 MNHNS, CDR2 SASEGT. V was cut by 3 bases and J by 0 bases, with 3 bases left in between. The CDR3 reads CASSDSSYNSPLHF. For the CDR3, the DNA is TGTGCCAGCAGTGACAGCTCCTATAATTCACCCCTCCACTTT.

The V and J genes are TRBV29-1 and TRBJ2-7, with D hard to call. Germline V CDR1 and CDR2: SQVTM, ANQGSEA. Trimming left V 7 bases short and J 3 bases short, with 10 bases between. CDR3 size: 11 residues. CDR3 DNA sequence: TGCAGCGCCGTTCGTAACTACGAGCAGTACTTC. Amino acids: CSAVRNYEQYF.

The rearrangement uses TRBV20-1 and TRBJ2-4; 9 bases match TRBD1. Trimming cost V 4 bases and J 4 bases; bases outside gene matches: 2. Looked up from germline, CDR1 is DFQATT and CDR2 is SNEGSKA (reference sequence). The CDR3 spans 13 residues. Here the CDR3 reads CSAIGQGKNIQYF. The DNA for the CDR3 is TGCAGTGCTATAGGACAGGGGAAAAACATTCAGTACTTC.

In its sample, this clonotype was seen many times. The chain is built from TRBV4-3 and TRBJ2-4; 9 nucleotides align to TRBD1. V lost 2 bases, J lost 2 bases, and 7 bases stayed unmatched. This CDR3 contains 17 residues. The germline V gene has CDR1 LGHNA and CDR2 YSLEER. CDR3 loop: CASSQLGTGTSKNIQYF. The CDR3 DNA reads TGCGCCAGCAGCCAACTGGGGACAGGGACTTCCAAAAACATTCAGTACTTC.

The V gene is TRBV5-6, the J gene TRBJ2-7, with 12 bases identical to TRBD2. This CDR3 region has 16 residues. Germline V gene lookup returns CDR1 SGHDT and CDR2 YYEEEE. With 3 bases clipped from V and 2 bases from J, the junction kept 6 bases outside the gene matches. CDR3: CASSYRLAGVPYEQYF. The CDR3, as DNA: TGTGCCAGCAGCTATAGACTAGCGGGAGTTCCCTACGAGCAGTACTTC.

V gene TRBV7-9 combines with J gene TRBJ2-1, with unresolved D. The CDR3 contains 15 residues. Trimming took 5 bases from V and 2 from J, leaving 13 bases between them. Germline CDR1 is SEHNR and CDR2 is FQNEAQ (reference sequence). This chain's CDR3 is CASSPQAGAYNEQFF. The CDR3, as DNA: TGTGCCAGCAGCCCCCAGGCAGGAGCCTACAATGAGCAGTTCTTC.

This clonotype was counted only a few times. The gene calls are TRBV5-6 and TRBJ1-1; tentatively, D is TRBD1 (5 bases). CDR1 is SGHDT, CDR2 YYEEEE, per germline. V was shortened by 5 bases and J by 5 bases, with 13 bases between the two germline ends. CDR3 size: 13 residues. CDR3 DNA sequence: TGTGCCAGCAGGGGGACCGCCTTTACTGAAGCTTTCTTT. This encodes CASRGTAFTEAFF.

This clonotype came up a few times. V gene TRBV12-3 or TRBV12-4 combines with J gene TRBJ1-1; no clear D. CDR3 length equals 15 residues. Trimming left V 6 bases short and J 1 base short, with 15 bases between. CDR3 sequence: CASSIAGISNTEAFF. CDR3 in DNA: TGTGCCAGCAGCATCGCCGGGATATCGAACACTGAAGCTTTCTTT.

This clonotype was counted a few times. CDR3 bases: TGTGCCAGCAGCCAAGGGATTCCGGGACAGCTCTCCTACGAGCAGTACTTC. Translation gives CASSQGIPGQLSYEQYF. This chain uses TRBV3-1 with TRBJ2-7, with 7 bases matching TRBD1. The J segment lost 0 bases and the V segment lost 1 base, leaving 9 bases of the junction unmatched. CDR1 and CDR2 from the germline V gene are LGHDT and YNNKEL (reference sequence). The length of the CDR3 is 17 residues.

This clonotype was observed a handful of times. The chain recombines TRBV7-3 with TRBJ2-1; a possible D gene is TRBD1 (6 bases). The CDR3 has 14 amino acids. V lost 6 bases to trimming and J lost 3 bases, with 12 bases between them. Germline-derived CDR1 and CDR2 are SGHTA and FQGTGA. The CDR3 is CASRPGTNYNEQFF. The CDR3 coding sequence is TGTGCCAGCAGGCCCGGGACAAACTACAATGAGCAGTTCTTC.

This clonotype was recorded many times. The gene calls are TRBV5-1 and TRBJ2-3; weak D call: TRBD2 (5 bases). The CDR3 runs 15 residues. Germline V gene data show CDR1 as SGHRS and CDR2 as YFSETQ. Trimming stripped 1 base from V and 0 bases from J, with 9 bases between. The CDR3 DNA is TGCGCCAGCAGCTTGCGGGGTACTAGCACAGATACGCAGTATTTT. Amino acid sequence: CASSLRGTSTDTQYF.

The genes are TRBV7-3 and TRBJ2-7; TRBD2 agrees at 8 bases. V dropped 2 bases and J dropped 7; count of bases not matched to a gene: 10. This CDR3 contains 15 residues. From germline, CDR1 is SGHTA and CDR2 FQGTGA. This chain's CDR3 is CASSLAGGSHSEQYF. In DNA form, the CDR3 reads TGTGCCAGCAGCTTAGCGGGGGGTTCCCATAGTGAGCAGTACTTC.

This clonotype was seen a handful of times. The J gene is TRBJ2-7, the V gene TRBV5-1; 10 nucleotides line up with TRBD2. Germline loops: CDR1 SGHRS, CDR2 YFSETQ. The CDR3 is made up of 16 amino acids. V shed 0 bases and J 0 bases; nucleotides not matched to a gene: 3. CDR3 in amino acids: CASSLGPSGSSYEQYF. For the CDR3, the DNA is TGCGCCAGCAGCTTGGGACCTAGCGGGAGCTCCTACGAGCAGTACTTC.

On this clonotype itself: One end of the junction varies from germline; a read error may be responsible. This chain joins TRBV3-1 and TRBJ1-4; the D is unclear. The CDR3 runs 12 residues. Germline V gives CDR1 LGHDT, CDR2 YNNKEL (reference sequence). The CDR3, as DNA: TGTGCCGGCAGCCAAGTTGGAGAAAAACTGTTTTTT. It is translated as CAGSQVGEKLFF.

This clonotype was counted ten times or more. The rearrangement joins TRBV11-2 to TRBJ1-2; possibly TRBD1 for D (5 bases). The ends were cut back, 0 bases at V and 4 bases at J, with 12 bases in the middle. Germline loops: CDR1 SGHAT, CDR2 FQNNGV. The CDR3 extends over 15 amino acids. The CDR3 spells CASSLDTGVSYGYTF. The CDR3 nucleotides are TGTGCCAGCAGCTTAGATACGGGGGTTAGCTATGGCTACACCTTC.

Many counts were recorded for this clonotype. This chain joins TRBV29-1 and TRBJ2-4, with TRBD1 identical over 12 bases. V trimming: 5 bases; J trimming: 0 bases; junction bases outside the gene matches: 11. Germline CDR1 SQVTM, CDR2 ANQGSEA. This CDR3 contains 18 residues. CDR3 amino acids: CSVQPGTGGIVAKNIQYF. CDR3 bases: TGCAGCGTTCAACCCGGGACAGGGGGCATCGTAGCCAAAAACATTCAGTACTTC.

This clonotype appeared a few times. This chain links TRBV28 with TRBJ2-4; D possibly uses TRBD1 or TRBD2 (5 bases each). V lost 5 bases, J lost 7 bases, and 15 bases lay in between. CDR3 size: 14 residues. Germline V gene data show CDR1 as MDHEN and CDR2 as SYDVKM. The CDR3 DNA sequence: TGTGCCAGCAGTCCGGGACCCGAAGGCAACATTCAGTACTTC. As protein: CASSPGPEGNIQYF.

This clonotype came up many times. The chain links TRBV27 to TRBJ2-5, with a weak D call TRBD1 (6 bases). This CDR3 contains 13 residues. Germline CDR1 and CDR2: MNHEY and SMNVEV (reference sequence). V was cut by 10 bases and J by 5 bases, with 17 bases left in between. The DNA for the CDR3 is TGTGCCATATCCAGGGGCCGTAGGGAGACCCAGTACTTC. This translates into CAISRGRRETQYF.

The CDR3 spells CASSLLGGWTEAFF. The CDR3 DNA sequence: TGTGCCAGCAGCCTGTTGGGGGGCTGGACTGAAGCTTTCTTT. The chain carries TRBV7-3 and TRBJ1-1; D may be TRBD1 (6 bases). V lost 5 bases and J 5 bases, leaving 15 bases between the germline ends. CDR1 and CDR2 (germline): SGHTA, FQGTGA. The CDR3 has 14 amino acids.

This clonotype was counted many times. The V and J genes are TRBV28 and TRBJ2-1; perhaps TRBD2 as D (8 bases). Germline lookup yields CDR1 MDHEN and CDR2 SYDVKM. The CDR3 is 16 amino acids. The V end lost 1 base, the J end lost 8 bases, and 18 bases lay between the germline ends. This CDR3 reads CASSLFGTALADEQFF. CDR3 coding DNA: TGTGCCAGCAGTTTATTTGGGACAGCACTAGCGGATGAGCAGTTCTTC.

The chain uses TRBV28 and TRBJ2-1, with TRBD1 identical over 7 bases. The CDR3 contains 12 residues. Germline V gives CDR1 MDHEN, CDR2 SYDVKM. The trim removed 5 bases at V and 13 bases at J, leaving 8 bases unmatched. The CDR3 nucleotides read TGTGCCAGCAGTGGGGACAGTTACTTTCAGTTCTTC. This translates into CASSGDSYFQFF.

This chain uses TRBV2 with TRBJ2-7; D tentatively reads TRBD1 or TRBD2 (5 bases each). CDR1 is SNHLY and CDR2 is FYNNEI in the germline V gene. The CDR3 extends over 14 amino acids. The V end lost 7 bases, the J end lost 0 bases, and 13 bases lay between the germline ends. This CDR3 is CASKDWDRSYEQYF. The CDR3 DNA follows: TGTGCCAGCAAGGACTGGGACCGCTCCTACGAGCAGTACTTC.

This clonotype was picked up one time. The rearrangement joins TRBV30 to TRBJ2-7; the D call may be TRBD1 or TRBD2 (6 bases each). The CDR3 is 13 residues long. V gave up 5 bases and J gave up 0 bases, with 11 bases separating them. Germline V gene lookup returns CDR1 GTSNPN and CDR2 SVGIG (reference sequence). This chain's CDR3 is CAWGGRGSYEQYF. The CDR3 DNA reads TGTGCCTGGGGGGGGCGGGGCTCCTACGAGCAGTACTTC.

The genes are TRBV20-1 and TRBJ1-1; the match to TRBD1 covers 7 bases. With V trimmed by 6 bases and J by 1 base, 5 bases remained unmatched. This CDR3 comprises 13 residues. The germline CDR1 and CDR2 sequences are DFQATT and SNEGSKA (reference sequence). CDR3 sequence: CSAAGGKNTEAFF. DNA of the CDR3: TGCAGTGCGGCAGGGGGAAAGAACACTGAAGCTTTCTTT.

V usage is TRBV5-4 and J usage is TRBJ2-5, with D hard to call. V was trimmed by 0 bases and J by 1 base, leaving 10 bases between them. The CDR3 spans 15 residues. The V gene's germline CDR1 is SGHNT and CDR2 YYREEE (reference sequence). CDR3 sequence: CASSLGGTPQETQYF. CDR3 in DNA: TGTGCCAGCAGCTTGGGGGGTACCCCCCAAGAGACCCAGTACTTC.

CDR3 sequence reads: CSARDPTSGRGKTQYF. CDR3 coding DNA: TGCAGTGCTAGAGATCCAACTAGCGGGAGGGGTAAGACCCAGTACTTC. The chain employs TRBV20-1 and TRBJ2-5, with 13 bases identical to TRBD2. Germline lookup yields CDR1 DFQATT and CDR2 SNEGSKA (reference sequence). V was pared by 0 bases and J by 6 bases, with 7 bases of the junction left unmatched. The CDR3 length is 16 residues.

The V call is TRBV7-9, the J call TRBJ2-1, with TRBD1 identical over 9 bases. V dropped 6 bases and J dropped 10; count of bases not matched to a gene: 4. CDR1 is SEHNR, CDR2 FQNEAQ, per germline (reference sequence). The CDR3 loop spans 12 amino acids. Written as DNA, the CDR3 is TGTGCCAGCAGTATTACAGGGGGCGAGCAGTTCTTC. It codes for CASSITGGEQFF.

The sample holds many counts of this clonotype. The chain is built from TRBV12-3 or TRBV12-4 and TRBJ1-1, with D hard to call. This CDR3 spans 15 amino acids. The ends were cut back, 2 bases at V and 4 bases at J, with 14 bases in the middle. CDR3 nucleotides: TGTGCCAGCAGTTTACGTCCCGTCTCGGGCACTGAAGCTTTCTTT. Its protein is CASSLRPVSGTEAFF.